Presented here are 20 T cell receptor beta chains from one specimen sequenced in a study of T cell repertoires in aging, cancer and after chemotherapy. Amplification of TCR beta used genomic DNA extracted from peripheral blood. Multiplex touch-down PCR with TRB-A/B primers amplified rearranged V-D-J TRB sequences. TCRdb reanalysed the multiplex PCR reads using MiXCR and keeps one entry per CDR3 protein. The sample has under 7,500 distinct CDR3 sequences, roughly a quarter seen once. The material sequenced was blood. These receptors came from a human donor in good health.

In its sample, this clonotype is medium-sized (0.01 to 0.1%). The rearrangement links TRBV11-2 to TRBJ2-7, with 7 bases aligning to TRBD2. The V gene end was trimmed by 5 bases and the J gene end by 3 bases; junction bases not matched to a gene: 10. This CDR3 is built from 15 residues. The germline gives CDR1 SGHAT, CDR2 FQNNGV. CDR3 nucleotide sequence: TGTGCCAGCAGCATCTCTAGCGGAGCCCTCTACGAGCAGTACTTC. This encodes CASSISSGALYEQYF.

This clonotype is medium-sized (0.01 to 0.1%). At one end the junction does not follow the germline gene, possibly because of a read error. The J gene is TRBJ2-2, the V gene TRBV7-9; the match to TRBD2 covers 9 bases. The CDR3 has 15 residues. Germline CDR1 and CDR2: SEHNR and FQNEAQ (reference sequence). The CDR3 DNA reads TGTGCCAGCAGTTTAGCGGGGGCGAACACCGGGGAGCTGTTTTTT. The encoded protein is CASSLAGANTGELFF.

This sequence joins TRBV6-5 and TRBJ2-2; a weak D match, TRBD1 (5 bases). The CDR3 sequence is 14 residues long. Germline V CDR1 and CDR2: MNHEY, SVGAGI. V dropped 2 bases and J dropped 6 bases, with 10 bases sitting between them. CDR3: CASSYVDRSGELFF. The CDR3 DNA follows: TGTGCCAGCAGTTACGTTGACAGATCCGGGGAGCTGTTTTTT.

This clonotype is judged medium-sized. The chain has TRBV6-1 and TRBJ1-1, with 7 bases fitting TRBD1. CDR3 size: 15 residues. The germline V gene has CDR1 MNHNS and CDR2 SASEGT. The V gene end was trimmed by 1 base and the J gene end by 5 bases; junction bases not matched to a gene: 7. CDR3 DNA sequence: TGTGCCAGCAGTGAAGGGATCCCGGGACAGACTGAAGCTTTCTTT. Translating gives CASSEGIPGQTEAFF.

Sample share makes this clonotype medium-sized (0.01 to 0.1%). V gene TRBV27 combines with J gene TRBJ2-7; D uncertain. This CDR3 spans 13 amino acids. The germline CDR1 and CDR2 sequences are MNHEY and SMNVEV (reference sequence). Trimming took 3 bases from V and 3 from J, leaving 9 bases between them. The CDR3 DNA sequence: TGTGCCAGCAGTTTCGGTCCAGGCTACGAGCAGTACTTC. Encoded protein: CASSFGPGYEQYF.

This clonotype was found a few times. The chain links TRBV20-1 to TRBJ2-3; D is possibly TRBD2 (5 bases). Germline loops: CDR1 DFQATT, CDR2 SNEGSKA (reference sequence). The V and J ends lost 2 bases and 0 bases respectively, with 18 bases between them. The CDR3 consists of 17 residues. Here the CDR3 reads CSARFPPERKSTDTQYF. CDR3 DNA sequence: TGCAGTGCTAGATTTCCTCCCGAGCGGAAAAGCACAGATACGCAGTATTTT.

CDR3 sequence (DNA): TGTGCCAGCAGTTTACCCAAAGCGGGAGCGCCTTGGGGGGCAGATACGCAGTATTTT. Translating gives CASSLPKAGAPWGADTQYF. The rearrangement joins TRBV28 to TRBJ2-3; 8 bases are shared with TRBD2. The germline V gene has CDR1 MDHEN and CDR2 SYDVKM. Germline trimming cut 2 bases from V and 4 bases from J; bases unmatched to any gene: 17. CDR3 length equals 19 residues.

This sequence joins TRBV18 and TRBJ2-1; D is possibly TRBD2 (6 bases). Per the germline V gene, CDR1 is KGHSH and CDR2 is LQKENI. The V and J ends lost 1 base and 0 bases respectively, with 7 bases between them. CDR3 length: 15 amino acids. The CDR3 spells CASSPRGNSYNEQFF. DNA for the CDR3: TGTGCCAGCTCACCACGCGGGAACTCCTACAATGAGCAGTTCTTC.

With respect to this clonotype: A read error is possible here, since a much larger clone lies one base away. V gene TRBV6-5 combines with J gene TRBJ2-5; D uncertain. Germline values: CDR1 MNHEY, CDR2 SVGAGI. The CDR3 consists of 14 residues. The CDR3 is CPSRPPLGQETQYF. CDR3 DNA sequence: TGTCCCAGCAGGCCCCCACTGGGACAAGAGACCCAGTACTTC.

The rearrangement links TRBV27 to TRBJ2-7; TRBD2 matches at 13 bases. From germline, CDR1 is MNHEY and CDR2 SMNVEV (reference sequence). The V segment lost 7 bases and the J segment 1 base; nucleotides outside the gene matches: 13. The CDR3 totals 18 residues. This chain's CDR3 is CASNRGTGTSGVSYEQYV. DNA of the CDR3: TGTGCCAGCAATAGGGGGACCGGGACTAGCGGGGTTTCCTACGAGCAGTACGTC.

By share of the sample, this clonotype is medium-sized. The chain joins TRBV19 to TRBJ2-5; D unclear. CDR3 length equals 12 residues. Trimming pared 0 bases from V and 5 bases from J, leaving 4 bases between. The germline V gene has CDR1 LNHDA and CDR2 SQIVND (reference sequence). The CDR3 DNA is TGTGCCAGTAGTATAGATGGGGAGACCCAGTACTTC. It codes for CASSIDGETQYF.

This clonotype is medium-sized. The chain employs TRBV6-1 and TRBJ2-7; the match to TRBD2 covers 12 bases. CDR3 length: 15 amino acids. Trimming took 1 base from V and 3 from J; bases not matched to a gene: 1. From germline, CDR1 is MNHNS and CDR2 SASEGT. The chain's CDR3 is CASSEETSGGYEQYV. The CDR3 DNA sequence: TGTGCCAGCAGTGAAGAGACTAGCGGGGGCTACGAGCAGTACGTC.

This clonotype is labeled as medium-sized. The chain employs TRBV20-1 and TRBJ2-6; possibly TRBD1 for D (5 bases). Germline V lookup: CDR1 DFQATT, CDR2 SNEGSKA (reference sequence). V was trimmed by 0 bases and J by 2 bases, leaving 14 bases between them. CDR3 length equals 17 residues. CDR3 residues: CSARDRARVPGANVLTF. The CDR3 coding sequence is TGCAGTGCTAGAGATCGCGCCAGGGTACCTGGGGCCAACGTCCTGACTTTC.

The CDR3 protein is CSVGAYSTDTQYF. The CDR3, as DNA: TGCAGCGTGGGGGCTTACAGCACAGATACGCAGTATTTT. This chain joins TRBV29-1 and TRBJ2-3; D might be TRBD1 (6 bases). From germline, CDR1 is SQVTM and CDR2 ANQGSEA. V was trimmed by 6 bases and J by 0 bases, leaving 10 bases between them. The CDR3 totals 13 residues.

This CDR3 is CASSRGEGPNQPQHF. CDR3 sequence (DNA): TGTGCCAGCTCCAGGGGGGAAGGCCCCAATCAGCCCCAGCATTTT. V usage is TRBV18 and J usage is TRBJ1-5, with 7 bases fitting TRBD1. Germline trimming cut 6 bases from V and 3 bases from J; bases unmatched to any gene: 8. CDR3 length: 15 amino acids. The germline V gene has CDR1 KGHSH and CDR2 LQKENI.

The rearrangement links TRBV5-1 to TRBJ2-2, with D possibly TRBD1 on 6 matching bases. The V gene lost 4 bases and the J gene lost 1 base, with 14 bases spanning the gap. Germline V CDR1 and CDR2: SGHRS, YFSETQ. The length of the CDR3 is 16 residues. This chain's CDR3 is CASSPGELENTGELFF. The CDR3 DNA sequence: TGCGCCAGCAGCCCAGGGGAGCTAGAGAACACCGGGGAGCTGTTTTTT.

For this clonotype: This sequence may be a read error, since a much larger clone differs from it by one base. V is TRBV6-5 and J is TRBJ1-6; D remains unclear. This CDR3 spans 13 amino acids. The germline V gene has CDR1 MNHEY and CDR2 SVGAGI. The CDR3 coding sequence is TGTGCCAGCAGCCGACAAGTGAATTCATCCCTCCACTTT. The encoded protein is CASSRQVNSSLHF.

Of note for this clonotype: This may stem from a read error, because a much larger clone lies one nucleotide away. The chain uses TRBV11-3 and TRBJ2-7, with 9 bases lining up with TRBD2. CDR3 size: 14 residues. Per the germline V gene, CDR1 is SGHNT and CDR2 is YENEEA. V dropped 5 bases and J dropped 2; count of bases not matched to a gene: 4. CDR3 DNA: TGTGCCAGCAGCCCGACTAGCGGTCCCTACGAGCAGTACTTC. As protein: CASSPTSGPYEQYF.

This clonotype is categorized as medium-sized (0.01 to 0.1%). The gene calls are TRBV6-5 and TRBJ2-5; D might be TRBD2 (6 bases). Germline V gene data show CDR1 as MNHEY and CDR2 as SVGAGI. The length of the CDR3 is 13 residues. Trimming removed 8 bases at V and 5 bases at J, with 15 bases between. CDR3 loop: CASGGTETETQYF. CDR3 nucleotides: TGTGCCAGCGGGGGGACGGAGACGGAGACCCAGTACTTC.

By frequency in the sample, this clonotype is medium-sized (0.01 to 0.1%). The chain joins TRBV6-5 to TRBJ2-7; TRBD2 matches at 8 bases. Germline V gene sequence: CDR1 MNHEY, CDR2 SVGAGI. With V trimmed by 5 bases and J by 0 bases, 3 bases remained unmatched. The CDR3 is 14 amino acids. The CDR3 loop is CASSRTSSSYEQYF. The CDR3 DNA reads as TGTGCCAGCAGTAGGACTAGCAGCTCCTACGAGCAGTACTTC.